The 23 T cell receptor beta chains in this list originate from one sample, sequenced in a study of CD8+ T cells in alopecia areata. cDNA serving as the sequencing template came from extracted, reverse transcribed RNA. Assay: immunoSEQ multiplex PCR; the TCRdb copy retains only in-frame clones and omits some. The sample yields 150,000 to 200,000 clones, 65% seen once. As to treatment: oral pan-JAK inhibitor, 5-10 mg twice daily. Here the sequenced sample was CD4+ T cells sorted from blood, taken at week 4, from a patient treated with tofacitinib. The receptors derive from a human donor with alopecia areata.

The genes are TRBV7-6 and TRBJ1-1; the D gene is possibly TRBD1 (5 bases). The CDR3 is 13 residues long. The germline gives CDR1 SGHVS, CDR2 FNYEAQ. The V gene lost 5 bases and the J gene lost 4 bases, with 11 bases spanning the gap. The chain's CDR3 is CASSLSGGTEAFF. CDR3 nucleotide sequence: TGTGCCAGCAGCCTCTCGGGGGGCACTGAAGCTTTCTTT.

The chain couples TRBV29-1 to TRBJ1-2; TRBD1 is a possible D gene (5 bases). Looked up from germline, CDR1 is SQVTM and CDR2 is ANQGSEA. The CDR3 runs to 12 residues. The V end lost 6 bases, the J end lost 2 bases, and 10 bases lay between the germline ends. CDR3 nucleotides: TGCAGCGTCGACGACAGAAACTATGGCTACACCTTC. Translation gives CSVDDRNYGYTF.

The V and J genes are TRBV29-1 and TRBJ2-3, with D perhaps matching TRBD2 (5 bases). Germline V gene data show CDR1 as SQVTM and CDR2 as ANQGSEA. Trimming left V 6 bases short and J 1 base short, with 11 bases between. This CDR3 is 13 amino acids long. The CDR3 bases are TGCAGCGTGAGACCCGGGGGCACAGATACGCAGTATTTT. Its protein is CSVRPGGTDTQYF.

V usage is TRBV30 and J usage is TRBJ1-5; TRBD1 is a possible D gene (5 bases). Germline CDR1 reads GTSNPN; CDR2 reads SVGIG (reference sequence). This CDR3 contains 19 residues. Trimming removed 5 bases at V and 2 bases at J, with 28 bases between. The CDR3: CAWGIPGRPFGMGNQPQHF. The DNA for the CDR3 is TGTGCCTGGGGAATCCCGGGACGGCCATTCGGGATGGGCAATCAGCCCCAGCATTTT.

CDR3 in DNA: TGTGCCTGGCAGGCAGGGGGCTCCTACGAGCAGTACTTC. This gives the protein CAWQAGGSYEQYF. The chain has TRBV30 and TRBJ2-7, with 7 bases that match TRBD1. The CDR3 has 13 residues. Losses at the gene ends were 5 bases for V and 0 bases for J; bases not matched to a gene: 4. CDR1 and CDR2 (germline): GTSNPN, SVGIG (reference sequence).

In its sample, this clone was seen a few times. The chain joins TRBV2 to TRBJ2-6; D uncertain. Trimming shortened V by 8 bases and J by 0 bases, and 5 bases separated the two germline ends. Germline V gives CDR1 SNHLY, CDR2 FYNNEI. This CDR3 region has 13 residues. This CDR3 reads CASLSSGANVLTF. CDR3 sequence (DNA): TGTGCCAGCTTAAGCTCTGGGGCCAACGTCCTGACTTTC. The full variable domain, its missing parts supplied by reference TRBV2 and TRBJ2-6, is EPEVTQTPSHQVTQMGQEVILRCVPISNHLYFYWYRQILGQKVEFLVSFYNNEISEKSEIFDDQFSVERPDGSNFTLKIRSTKLEDSAMYFCASLSSGANVLTFGAGSRLTVL.

The chain recombines TRBV11-2 with TRBJ2-7, with a tentative D call TRBD2 (5 bases). The V end lost 0 bases, the J end lost 2 bases, and 8 bases lay between the germline ends. The CDR3 length is 14 residues. CDR1 SGHAT and CDR2 FQNNGV come from the germline V gene. The CDR3 sequence is CASSLESGPYEQYF. The DNA for the CDR3 is TGTGCCAGCAGCTTAGAAAGCGGACCCTACGAGCAGTACTTC.

The rearrangement uses TRBV29-1 and TRBJ2-5; 8 bases agree with TRBD1. There are 14 residues in the CDR3. Germline trimming cut 3 bases from V and 4 bases from J; bases unmatched to any gene: 7. Per the germline V gene, CDR1 is SQVTM and CDR2 is ANQGSEA. In DNA, the CDR3 is TGCAGCGTTGACAGGAAGGGGACAGGAGAGACCCAGTACTTC. It codes for CSVDRKGTGETQYF. Based on the CDR3 plus reference TRBV29-1 and TRBJ2-5, the full variable domain is SAVISQKPSRDICQRGTSLTIQCQVDSQVTMMFWYRQQPGQSLTLIATANQGSEATYESGFVIDKFPISRPNLTFSTLTVSNMSPEDSSIYLCSVDRKGTGETQYFGPGTRLLVL.

The chain links TRBV29-1 to TRBJ1-2, with a tentative D call TRBD1 (5 bases). The V end was cut by 7 bases, the J end by 2 bases, with 14 bases between. Germline V gene sequence: CDR1 SQVTM, CDR2 ANQGSEA. The CDR3 covers 13 residues. For the CDR3, the DNA is TGCAGCGCAAGCGCGGGGCCGAACTATGGCTACACCTTC. This codes for CSASAGPNYGYTF.

This CDR3 is CASSPPLPAGGETQYF. The CDR3, as DNA: TGTGCCAGCTCACCACCCCTGCCAGCGGGGGGAGAGACCCAGTACTTC. This chain connects TRBV18 to TRBJ2-5, with 9 bases fitting TRBD2. The junction had 6 bases not matched to a gene; V was cut back by 0 bases and J by 4 bases. Germline values: CDR1 KGHSH, CDR2 LQKENI. This CDR3 comprises 16 residues.

The chain carries TRBV5-1 and TRBJ2-7; TRBD1 might be the D (5 bases). The CDR3 is made up of 13 amino acids. CDR1 and CDR2 from the germline V gene are SGHRS and YFSETQ. Trimming removed 6 bases at V and 0 bases at J, with 10 bases between. CDR3 in DNA: TGCGCCAGCACTGCGGACAACTCCTACGAGCAGTACTTC. Translating gives CASTADNSYEQYF.

This clone was detected only a few times. V usage is TRBV5-1 and J usage is TRBJ2-5; no firm D call. CDR1 is SGHRS and CDR2 is YFSETQ in the germline V gene. The V and J ends lost 0 bases and 7 bases respectively, with 13 bases between them. There are 14 residues in the CDR3. CDR3 sequence reads: CASSLEIGLRTQYF. CDR3 nucleotides: TGCGCCAGCAGCTTGGAGATTGGTTTGCGGACCCAGTACTTC.

The rearrangement uses TRBV19 and TRBJ2-5; the D gene could be TRBD1 or TRBD2 (7 bases each). The CDR3 spans 15 residues. V was pared by 5 bases and J by 4 bases, with 17 bases between. CDR1 and CDR2 from the germline V gene are LNHDA and SQIVND (reference sequence). The CDR3 nucleotides read TGTGCCAGTAGTCCCCCAGGGAGGGGGCGAGAGACCCAGTACTTC. Amino acids: CASSPPGRGRETQYF. The variable domain in full, with the rest retrieved from reference TRBV19 and TRBJ2-5, is DGGITQSPKYLFRKEGQNVTLSCEQNLNHDAMYWYRQDPGQGLRLIYYSQIVNDFQKGDIAEGYSVSREKKESFPLTVTSAQKNPTAFYLCASSPPGRGRETQYFGPGTRLLVL.

The gene calls are TRBV18 and TRBJ2-7; 7 positions agree with TRBD1. Germline assignment: CDR1 KGHSH and CDR2 LQKENI. The junction had 6 bases not matched to a gene; V was cut back by 4 bases and J by 9 bases. The CDR3 totals 12 residues. Here the CDR3 DNA reads TGTGCCAGCTCACACGGACAGGCACCGCAGTACTTC. Protein sequence: CASSHGQAPQYF.

The chain recombines TRBV29-1 with TRBJ2-3, with 12 bases lining up with TRBD2. With V trimmed by 4 bases and J by 4 bases, 3 bases remained unmatched. Germline loops: CDR1 SQVTM, CDR2 ANQGSEA. This CDR3 has 14 residues. The CDR3: CSVGLAGGADTQYF. The DNA for the CDR3 is TGCAGCGTTGGTCTAGCGGGGGGGGCAGATACGCAGTATTTT.

This chain connects TRBV5-1 to TRBJ2-2, with D tentatively TRBD2 (6 bases). The CDR3 is 12 amino acids. V shed 1 base and J shed 10 bases, with 8 bases lying between them. Germline loops: CDR1 SGHRS, CDR2 YFSETQ. The CDR3 sequence: CASSLMREELFF. DNA for the CDR3: TGCGCCAGCAGCTTGATGCGGGAGGAGCTGTTTTTT.

The chain carries TRBV9 and TRBJ2-4; 13 bases line up with TRBD2. The CDR3 contains 16 residues. J was trimmed by 7 bases and V by 4 bases; bases with no gene match: 8. Germline-derived CDR1 and CDR2 are SGDLS and YYNGEE. The CDR3 sequence: CASSPLLAGGPNIQYF. CDR3 nucleotides: TGTGCCAGCAGCCCTCTACTAGCGGGGGGGCCCAACATTCAGTACTTC.

The sample holds a few counts of this clone. The genes are TRBV10-3 and TRBJ1-6; D perhaps matches TRBD1 (6 bases). V gave up 3 bases and J gave up 9 bases, with 15 bases separating them. The CDR3 extends over 15 amino acids. The germline V gene has CDR1 ENHRY and CDR2 SYGVKD. CDR3 bases: TGTGCCATCAGTGACCGGGACAAAAAAATTTCACCCCTCCACTTT. This translates into CAISDRDKKISPLHF.

The J gene is TRBJ2-1, the V gene TRBV18, with 11 nucleotides matching TRBD1. V lost 4 bases to trimming and J lost 6 bases; unmatched junction nucleotides: 8. Germline V gene lookup returns CDR1 KGHSH and CDR2 LQKENI. CDR3 length: 16 residues. The CDR3 DNA sequence: TGTGCCAGCTCACGCTTACCGGGACAGGGGGTCAATGAGCAGTTCTTC. As protein: CASSRLPGQGVNEQFF.

The V and J genes are TRBV4-1 and TRBJ2-5, with 7 positions matching TRBD1. Germline-derived CDR1 and CDR2 are MGHRA and YSYEKL. V lost 0 bases to trimming and J lost 1 base; unmatched junction nucleotides: 5. The CDR3 spans 16 residues. CDR3 sequence reads: CASSQDSAGGQETQYF. DNA of the CDR3: TGCGCCAGCAGCCAAGATTCGGCAGGGGGCCAAGAGACCCAGTACTTC.

J is TRBJ2-7 and V is TRBV5-4, with D possibly called TRBD1 or TRBD2 (5 bases each). Trimming took 4 bases from V and 5 from J, leaving 19 bases between them. This CDR3 spans 15 amino acids. Germline V lookup: CDR1 SGHNT, CDR2 YYREEE (reference sequence). Here the CDR3 reads CASSHDPGRGNEQYF. The CDR3 coding sequence is TGTGCCAGCAGCCACGACCCGGGACGAGGCAACGAGCAGTACTTC.

This chain connects TRBV29-1 to TRBJ2-2; TRBD1 or TRBD2 may be the D gene (6 bases each). This CDR3 contains 15 residues. CDR1 SQVTM and CDR2 ANQGSEA come from the germline V gene. V was trimmed by 1 base and J by 3 bases, leaving 12 bases between them. The CDR3 nucleotides read TGCAGCGTTGAAGGACGAGGGGGGCACACCGGGGAGCTGTTTTTT. Translated, it gives CSVEGRGGHTGELFF.

This clone occurred once. The chain recombines TRBV4-2 with TRBJ1-6; D perhaps matches TRBD1 (5 bases). The CDR3 is 19 amino acids. Germline CDR1 LGHNA, CDR2 YNFKEQ. Trimming took 0 bases from V and 3 from J, leaving 18 bases between them. CDR3 protein: CASSQDASPGYYYNSPLHF. The CDR3 DNA reads as TGTGCCAGCAGCCAAGACGCGAGTCCAGGGTATTACTATAATTCACCCCTCCACTTT.